This TCR beta chain was profiled in a study of T cell responses to AZD1222 COVID-19 vaccine. Study-wide results and limits: Donors were largely white British and mainly female; clonal diversity was possibly underestimated. Baseline serostatus was positive in only six AZD1222 recipients. It was only after the peak T cell response that any repertoires were sampled.

The table came from immunoSEQ multiplex PCR; TCRdb's copy has only in-frame clones and leaves some out. The sample holds approximately 160,000 clones, about 91% seen once. Note on this clone: What it binds is unknown.

The clonotype originates from an adult in good health. The material sequenced was peripheral blood, taken on day 0 of MenACWY control vaccination.

CDR3 protein: CASSEDRKGYYSGNTIYF. The CDR3 coding sequence is TGTGCCAGCAGTGAAGACAGAAAGGGATACTACTCTGGAAACACCATATATTTT. The chain links TRBV6-1 to TRBJ1-3; no clear D. The CDR3 length is 18 residues. V was clipped by 1 base and J by 0 bases, with 16 bases between them. CDR1 is MNHNS, CDR2 SASEGT, per germline.